One and the same sample provided the 27 T cell receptor beta chains below, sequenced in a study of spatial heterogeneity in lung cancer. Using its own MiXCR run on the 5' RACE reads, TCRdb lists one record per CDR3 protein. The table shows about 120,000 distinct CDR3 sequences, with 12% occurring only once. Time point denoted: blood at routine non-recurrence follow-up after resection. Whole RNA, isolated from tumor, nontumor lung or frozen PBMC, was sequenced without prior sorting. The sequences come from PBMCs, collected at follow-up. The receptors here all came from a male donor with early-stage non-small cell lung cancer.

The table lists this clonotype with a few counts. The chain recombines TRBV6-2 or TRBV6-3 with TRBJ1-5; 9 positions agree with TRBD1. CDR1 and CDR2 from the germline V gene are MNHEY and SVGEGT. This CDR3 is 15 amino acids long. V trimming: 4 bases; J trimming: 6 bases; junction bases outside the gene matches: 7. CDR3 DNA sequence: TGTGCCAGCAGTTGGACGGGACAGGGAAGTCAGCCCCAGCATTTT. Amino acid sequence: CASSWTGQGSQPQHF.

The rearrangement joins TRBV6-1 to TRBJ2-7; 8 positions agree with TRBD2. V lost 2 bases and J lost 9; bases outside the gene matches: 9. This CDR3 region has 14 residues. CDR1 is MNHNS, CDR2 SASEGT, per germline. DNA of the CDR3: TGTGCCAGCAGTGAAAGGACTAGCATTGGAACGCAGTACTTC. This translates into CASSERTSIGTQYF.

V gene TRBV18 combines with J gene TRBJ2-5; TRBD2 agrees at 10 bases. CDR3 length: 15 amino acids. The V segment lost 3 bases and the J segment 4 bases; nucleotides outside the gene matches: 5. Germline V lookup: CDR1 KGHSH, CDR2 LQKENI. CDR3 region: CASSPPGLATETQYF. Here the CDR3 DNA reads TGTGCCAGCTCACCGCCGGGACTAGCGACAGAGACCCAGTACTTC. The variable domain in full, completed from reference TRBV18 and TRBJ2-5, reads NAGVMQNPRHLVRRRGQEARLRCSPMKGHSHVYWYRQLPEEGLKFMVYLQKENIIDESGMPKERFSAEFPKEGPSILRIQQVVRGDSAAYFCASSPPGLATETQYFGPGTRLLVL.

The sample holds many counts of this clonotype. The rearrangement uses TRBV4-1 and TRBJ2-3; 8 bases fit TRBD2. With 0 bases clipped from V and 2 bases from J, the junction kept 4 bases outside the gene matches. The V gene's germline CDR1 is MGHRA and CDR2 YSYEKL. The CDR3 contains 16 residues. The CDR3 region is CASSQEGGGNTDTQYF. As DNA, the CDR3 is TGCGCCAGCAGCCAAGAAGGCGGGGGGAACACAGATACGCAGTATTTT.

In this sample, this clonotype turned up many times. Written as DNA, the CDR3 is TGCAGTGCTAGAGACCCGGGACTACCGGGGGAGCAGTTCTTC. This sequence encodes CSARDPGLPGEQFF. This sequence joins TRBV20-1 and TRBJ2-1; 7 bases line up with TRBD2. The CDR3 is 14 residues long. Germline CDR1 and CDR2: DFQATT and SNEGSKA (reference sequence). Trimming cost V 0 bases and J 10 bases; bases outside gene matches: 9.

The chain combines TRBV7-2 with TRBJ2-5, with unresolved D. Trimming removed 0 bases at V and 4 bases at J, with 3 bases between. Per the germline V gene, CDR1 is SGHTA and CDR2 is FQGNSA. This CDR3 contains 12 residues. CDR3 nucleotides: TGTGCCAGCAGCTTAGCCCGAGAGACCCAGTACTTC. It yields the protein CASSLARETQYF.

The V and J genes are TRBV12-2 and TRBJ2-5; the table gives TRBD1 as D, unverified against the DNA. TRBV12-2 is described as a pseudogene. The CDR3 loop spans 17 amino acids. The CDR3: CASRFQGGKRPGWTQYF. CDR3 DNA: TGTGCAAGTCGCTTCCAGGGGGGGAAGAGACCTGGGTGGACCCAGTACTTC.

This clonotype came up many times. This chain joins TRBV7-2 and TRBJ2-7, with D perhaps being TRBD1 or TRBD2 (5 bases each). Deletions cut 1 base from V and 2 bases from J, with 12 bases between. This CDR3 has 15 amino acids. Germline CDR1 SGHTA, CDR2 FQGNSA. The CDR3 DNA reads TGTGCCAGCAGCTTAGAATTAGGGACCCCCTACGAGCAGTACTTC. The encoded protein is CASSLELGTPYEQYF.

This clonotype was counted at least ten times. The chain recombines TRBV29-1 with TRBJ2-2; D is possibly TRBD1 (7 bases). V was cut by 0 bases and J by 6 bases, with 17 bases left in between. The CDR3 spans 16 residues. The V gene's germline CDR1 is SQVTM and CDR2 ANQGSEA. The CDR3 is CSVEDRRQGGPGELFF. The CDR3 DNA is TGCAGCGTTGAAGATCGAAGACAGGGAGGCCCCGGGGAGCTGTTTTTT.

This clonotype was seen many times. The chain recombines TRBV27 with TRBJ1-1; no definite D call. This CDR3 is 14 amino acids long. Deletions cut 0 bases from V and 1 base from J, with 6 bases between. Germline V gene lookup returns CDR1 MNHEY and CDR2 SMNVEV (reference sequence). The CDR3 coding sequence is TGTGCCAGCAGTTTATCTAGGGCGAACACTGAAGCTTTCTTT. This gives the protein CASSLSRANTEAFF.

At least ten counts were recorded for this clonotype. The chain uses TRBV29-1 and TRBJ1-1; D perhaps matches TRBD1 (6 bases). The CDR3 is made up of 14 amino acids. Germline V gives CDR1 SQVTM, CDR2 ANQGSEA. V lost 3 bases and J 6 bases, leaving 17 bases between the germline ends. CDR3 nucleotides: TGCAGCGTTGAGAGAGGCTCCAGGGGTCCTGAAGCTTTCTTT. Amino acids: CSVERGSRGPEAFF.

The rearrangement links TRBV19 to TRBJ2-7; no clear D gene. Trimming took 4 bases from V and 1 from J, leaving 11 bases between them. This CDR3 is built from 14 residues. CDR1 is LNHDA, CDR2 SQIVND, per germline (reference sequence). CDR3 nucleotides: TGTGCCAGTAGTAAATTCGACATGTCCTACGAGCAGTACTTC. Amino acid sequence: CASSKFDMSYEQYF.

This chain links TRBV25-1 with TRBJ2-7; D may be TRBD1 or TRBD2 (5 bases each). The V and J ends lost 8 bases and 2 bases respectively, with 16 bases between them. CDR3 length: 14 amino acids. CDR1 is MGHDK, CDR2 SYGVNS, per germline. DNA of the CDR3: TGTGCCAGCGTCGACAGTAGAGGGGCCTACGAGCAGTACTTC. Translating gives CASVDSRGAYEQYF.

This clonotype was recorded many times. The genes are TRBV20-1 and TRBJ2-1, with TRBD2 as a possible D gene (6 bases). This CDR3 has 15 residues. CDR1 DFQATT and CDR2 SNEGSKA come from the germline V gene (reference sequence). V lost 3 bases and J lost 6, with 18 bases in between. The CDR3 sequence is CSASNPGGDGNEQFF. The DNA of the CDR3 is TGCAGTGCTAGTAATCCCGGGGGAGATGGCAATGAGCAGTTCTTC.

This clonotype was seen only a few times. V gene TRBV7-2 combines with J gene TRBJ2-2; D is ambiguous. Germline loops: CDR1 SGHTA, CDR2 FQGNSA. V was shortened by 6 bases and J by 0 bases, with 11 bases between the two germline ends. The CDR3 runs to 15 residues. The CDR3 bases are TGTGCCAGCAGACGCGATCACGCGAACACCGGGGAGCTGTTTTTT. This codes for CASRRDHANTGELFF.

V usage is TRBV4-2 and J usage is TRBJ2-7, with 8 nucleotides matching TRBD2. The CDR3 is 17 residues long. Per germline, CDR1 LGHNA and CDR2 YNFKEQ. With 4 bases clipped from V and 4 bases from J, the junction kept 15 bases outside the gene matches. The CDR3 DNA follows: TGTGCCAGCAGCCTGGGCCCCGGGACTAGTGCGATTTACGAGCAGTACTTC. This translates into CASSLGPGTSAIYEQYF.

This clonotype was seen a handful of times. The rearrangement uses TRBV3-1 and TRBJ1-1; TRBD1 is a possible D gene (6 bases). The germline gives CDR1 LGHDT, CDR2 YNNKEL (reference sequence). The CDR3 is made up of 13 amino acids. The V end was cut by 7 bases, the J end by 5 bases, with 14 bases between. The CDR3 DNA is TGTGCCAGCATTATACAGGGAGGTACTGAAGCTTTCTTT. It is translated as CASIIQGGTEAFF.

This clonotype showed up just a few times. This chain links TRBV20-1 with TRBJ2-7; TRBD2 matches 9 bases. Germline CDR1 is DFQATT and CDR2 is SNEGSKA (reference sequence). The J segment lost 0 bases and the V segment lost 5 bases, leaving 5 bases of the junction unmatched. There are 14 residues in the CDR3. CDR3 bases: TGCAGTGCTCTGAGCGGGGGGCGCTCCTACGAGCAGTACTTC. Translated: CSALSGGRSYEQYF.

Concerning this clonotype: One end of the junction fails to match germline, which may point to a read error. The gene calls are TRBV7-3 and TRBJ1-2, with 9 bases identical to TRBD1. The germline gives CDR1 SGHTA, CDR2 FQGTGA. The CDR3 loop spans 15 amino acids. In DNA, the CDR3 is TGTGCCAGCAGCATAACAGGGGGCCCTAACTATGGCTACACCTTC. As protein: CASSITGGPNYGYTF. Variable domain in full (rest from reference TRBV7-3 and TRBJ1-2): GAGVSQTPSNKVTEKGKYVELRCDPISGHTALYWYRQSLGQGPEFLIYFQGTGAADDSGLPNDRFFAVRPEGSVSTLKIQRTERGDSAVYLCASSITGGPNYGYTFGSGTRLTVV.

A few counts support this clonotype. The V and J genes are TRBV20-1 and TRBJ1-2; weak D call: TRBD1 (5 bases). The germline V gene encodes CDR1 DFQATT and CDR2 SNEGSKA (reference sequence). The CDR3 length is 11 residues. The V end was cut by 6 bases, the J end by 6 bases, with 11 bases between. The CDR3 nucleotides are TGCAGTGCGACAAGACAGAATGGCTACACCTTC. Residues: CSATRQNGYTF.

This clonotype has more than one count but fewer than ten. The V call is TRBV20-1, the J call TRBJ2-7; 7 nucleotides match TRBD1. Germline V gene sequence: CDR1 DFQATT, CDR2 SNEGSKA (reference sequence). This CDR3 spans 14 amino acids. The DNA of the CDR3 is TGCAGCGCCGGCAGACAGGGCGTCTCCTACGAGCAGTACTTC. Translation gives CSAGRQGVSYEQYF.

This clonotype occurred a few times. V gene TRBV28 combines with J gene TRBJ2-2; perhaps TRBD2 as D (6 bases). V lost 4 bases, J lost 2 bases, and 14 bases lay in between. The germline CDR1 and CDR2 sequences are MDHEN and SYDVKM. The CDR3 contains 16 residues. In nucleotides, the CDR3 is TGTGCCAGCAGTTCCCCGCGGGACGTAAACACCGGGGAGCTGTTTTTT. This gives the protein CASSSPRDVNTGELFF.

This clonotype was observed many times. The chain links TRBV5-1 to TRBJ1-5, with TRBD1 matching over 7 bases. Trimming removed 4 bases from V and 4 bases from J; junction bases left unmatched: 5. CDR3 length equals 14 residues. Germline assignment: CDR1 SGHRS and CDR2 YFSETQ. CDR3 sequence (DNA): TGCGCCAGCAGCGTGACAGGGTTGAATCAGCCCCAGCATTTT. Its translation: CASSVTGLNQPQHF.

The CDR3 sequence is CASSLGGGYYEQYF. CDR3 coding DNA: TGTGCCAGCAGCTTAGGCGGGGGTTATTACGAGCAGTACTTC. This sequence joins TRBV7-9 and TRBJ2-7, with 7 positions matching TRBD2. Trimming took 1 base from V and 4 from J; bases not matched to a gene: 4. Germline CDR1 reads SEHNR; CDR2 reads FQNEAQ (reference sequence). The CDR3 loop spans 14 amino acids.

This clonotype was recorded many times. The CDR3 coding sequence is TGTGCCAGCAGCTTCCGACTAGCGGGGCGTGGTAATCAAGATACGCAGTATTTT. Amino acid sequence: CASSFRLAGRGNQDTQYF. The chain is built from TRBV7-2 and TRBJ2-3; 11 positions match TRBD2. V shed 3 bases and J 5 bases; nucleotides not matched to a gene: 13. This CDR3 has 18 amino acids. Germline V gene lookup returns CDR1 SGHTA and CDR2 FQGNSA.

This chain joins TRBV10-3 and TRBJ1-5; D perhaps matches TRBD1 (6 bases). This CDR3 is 18 amino acids long. The germline CDR1 and CDR2 sequences are ENHRY and SYGVKD. V was trimmed by 2 bases and J by 4 bases, leaving 21 bases between them. The CDR3 protein is CAISETLGVTGPNQPQHF. The CDR3 DNA reads TGTGCCATCAGTGAGACCTTAGGTGTGACAGGCCCAAATCAGCCCCAGCATTTT.

This clonotype was seen ten or more times. The CDR3 nucleotides are TGTGCCATCAGTGAGCTCGACGGGCCCTACGAGCAGTACTTC. Residues: CAISELDGPYEQYF. V gene TRBV10-3 combines with J gene TRBJ2-7; no reliable D call. Trimming took off 2 bases at V and 2 bases at J, with 10 bases between the two ends. This CDR3 is built from 14 residues. The germline V gene has CDR1 ENHRY and CDR2 SYGVKD.